This TCR beta chain was captured by sequencing in a study of OX40 agonist ivuxolimab in advanced cancers. Study context: An anti-OX40 (CD134) antibody with agonistic activity, ivuxolimab, was administered to patients.

The data were produced by immunoSEQ multiplex PCR, yet TCRdb's version contains in-frame clones alone and is incomplete. Altogether 50,000 to 70,000 clones are present, approximately 90% being singletons, with the ten largest covering roughly 0.45%. The material sequenced was CD4+ or CD8+ T cells sorted from blood, taken in a trial of the OX40 agonist ivuxolimab. This receptor was identified in an adult with an advanced solid tumor such as melanoma, head and neck, liver or kidney cancer.

CDR3 DNA sequence: TGTGCCTGGAGTCAGGGTCCCGGGGAGCTGTTTTTT. This translates into CAWSQGPGELFF. The chain links TRBV30 to TRBJ2-2, with D perhaps TRBD1 (5 bases). Trimming pared 2 bases from V and 6 bases from J, leaving 7 bases between. CDR3 size: 12 residues. CDR1 and CDR2 from the germline V gene are GTSNPN and SVGIG (reference sequence).